The 17 T cell receptor beta chains in this list originate from one sample, sequenced in a study of cytomegalovirus exposure and HLA in healthy donors. The PCR was carried out with 60 Vbeta primers and 13 Jbeta primers. Profiling relied on immunoSEQ multiplex PCR, and the TCRdb table lists in-frame clones only, not all of them. The sample holds 100,000 to 150,000 clones, 75% seen once. What was sequenced was PBMCs. The receptors derive from a woman aged 45 to 65 in good health and CMV-seronegative.

V usage is TRBV6-1 and J usage is TRBJ1-2, with a possible D match to TRBD1 (6 bases). The CDR3 spans 13 residues. Deletions cut 7 bases from V and 7 bases from J, with 16 bases between. CDR1 and CDR2 (germline): MNHNS, SASEGT. CDR3 DNA sequence: TGTGCCAGCATAGGGGGGGATTTCAGTGGCTACACCTTC. Translating it yields CASIGGDFSGYTF.

CDR3 loop: CASSLFWTGVNEQFF. Here the CDR3 DNA reads TGTGCCAGCAGTCTTTTTTGGACAGGGGTCAATGAGCAGTTCTTC. This chain uses TRBV27 with TRBJ2-1; 9 positions agree with TRBD1. Germline trimming cut 5 bases from V and 6 bases from J; bases unmatched to any gene: 8. The germline V gene encodes CDR1 MNHEY and CDR2 SMNVEV (reference sequence). The CDR3 totals 15 residues.

This clone was detected only a few times. The chain recombines TRBV5-1 with TRBJ1-1, with unresolved D. The germline V gene encodes CDR1 SGHRS and CDR2 YFSETQ. This CDR3 has 15 residues. V was cut by 0 bases and J by 0 bases, with 9 bases left in between. The CDR3 spells CASSLAAGMNTEAFF. The CDR3, as DNA: TGCGCCAGCAGCTTGGCGGCAGGAATGAACACTGAAGCTTTCTTT.

In nucleotides, the CDR3 is TGTGCCAGCAGCCGGGTGGAGGTCGTGGAGACCCAGTACTTC. Its translation: CASSRVEVVETQYF. V gene TRBV14 combines with J gene TRBJ2-5; the D gene is possibly TRBD2 (5 bases). There are 14 residues in the CDR3. CDR1 SGHDN and CDR2 FVKESK come from the germline V gene. Trimming left V 4 bases short and J 5 bases short, with 14 bases between.

The rearrangement links TRBV7-9 to TRBJ2-2, with 7 positions matching TRBD1. The CDR3 sequence is 15 residues long. Per the germline V gene, CDR1 is SEHNR and CDR2 is FQNEAQ (reference sequence). Trimming took 4 bases from V and 4 from J; bases not matched to a gene: 6. The CDR3 nucleotides read TGTGCCAGCAGCTCCCGGGACAGAGGCACCGGGGAGCTGTTTTTT. Encoded protein: CASSSRDRGTGELFF.

This sequence joins TRBV27 and TRBJ2-3, with a possible D match to TRBD1 (6 bases). The CDR3 covers 15 residues. Germline V lookup: CDR1 MNHEY, CDR2 SMNVEV (reference sequence). V was cut by 5 bases and J by 5 bases, with 17 bases left in between. CDR3 DNA sequence: TGTGCCAGCAGTCCGGGACAAATAAAAAAAGATACGCAGTATTTT. This sequence encodes CASSPGQIKKDTQYF.

V is TRBV6-5 and J is TRBJ2-7, with D perhaps TRBD1 (5 bases). V was trimmed by 0 bases and J by 3 bases, leaving 9 bases between them. The germline V gene encodes CDR1 MNHEY and CDR2 SVGAGI. The CDR3 consists of 14 residues. For the CDR3, the DNA is TGTGCCAGCAGTTACTCTGGACAAAACTACGAGCAGTACTTC. This gives the protein CASSYSGQNYEQYF.

This clone was detected only a few times. The CDR3 DNA is TGTGCCAGCACCGCTGTGGAGGGTAACTATGGCTACACCTTC. It yields the protein CASTAVEGNYGYTF. The rearrangement links TRBV6-5 to TRBJ1-2; no reliable D call. V was shortened by 7 bases and J by 1 base, with 13 bases between the two germline ends. From germline, CDR1 is MNHEY and CDR2 SVGAGI. CDR3 length: 14 amino acids.

The rearrangement uses TRBV21-1 and TRBJ2-3; no check of the table's D call, TRBD2, against the DNA was made. TRBV21-1 is a pseudogene locus. This CDR3 is 13 amino acids long. CDR3 amino acids: CASSRRGADTQYF. The DNA of the CDR3 is TGTGCCAGCAGCAGGCGGGGTGCAGATACGCAGTATTTT.

This clone was counted once. V and J are TRBV5-5 and TRBJ1-1, with TRBD1 matching over 8 bases. V dropped 3 bases and J dropped 4; count of bases not matched to a gene: 11. The germline V gene has CDR1 SGHKS and CDR2 YYEKEE (reference sequence). This CDR3 spans 16 amino acids. In DNA, the CDR3 is TGTGCCAGCAGCTGGGCCCCGGGACAGGTCAGCACTGAAGCTTTCTTT. This codes for CASSWAPGQVSTEAFF.

The chain recombines TRBV30 with TRBJ2-7; TRBD2 is a possible D gene (5 bases). CDR3 length: 12 amino acids. Trimming pared 5 bases from V and 3 bases from J, leaving 11 bases between. Germline CDR1 reads GTSNPN; CDR2 reads SVGIG (reference sequence). The CDR3 nucleotides are TGTGCCTGGGGTTTAGCGCGCTACGAGCAGTACTTC. This translates into CAWGLARYEQYF.

This clone was counted a few times. The genes are TRBV11-1 and TRBJ2-7; a weak D match, TRBD1 (6 bases). The V and J ends lost 2 bases and 5 bases respectively, with 16 bases between them. Germline CDR1 and CDR2: SGHAT and FQDESV (reference sequence). The CDR3 covers 15 residues. The CDR3 coding sequence is TGTGCCAGCAGCTTATCCAGGGGCCCGAGCAACGAGCAGTACTTC. Protein product: CASSLSRGPSNEQYF.

This clone was seen more than once but under ten times. At one end the junction does not follow the germline gene, possibly because of a read error. The chain has TRBV7-9 and TRBJ2-1, with unresolved D. CDR1 and CDR2 from the germline V gene are SEHNR and FQNEAQ (reference sequence). This CDR3 region has 14 residues. This CDR3 is CSSTFTSTYNEQFF. The CDR3 coding sequence is TGTTCCAGCACCTTCACTTCCACCTACAATGAGCAGTTCTTC.

The chain joins TRBV5-8 to TRBJ1-5; D gene uncertain. The CDR3 is made up of 14 amino acids. Germline V CDR1 and CDR2: SGHTS, YDEGEE. V was pared by 0 bases and J by 9 bases, with 13 bases between. The CDR3 here is CASSLGHASGPQHF. CDR3 DNA: TGTGCCAGCAGCTTGGGCCACGCTTCGGGGCCCCAGCATTTT.

This clone has only a few counts. This chain connects TRBV6-5 to TRBJ1-2, with D hard to call. The germline V gene encodes CDR1 MNHEY and CDR2 SVGAGI. This CDR3 region has 12 residues. V dropped 5 bases and J dropped 3 bases, with 7 bases sitting between them. The chain's CDR3 is CASSPQDYGYTF. In DNA, the CDR3 is TGTGCCAGCAGTCCTCAGGACTATGGCTACACCTTC.

The V call is TRBV6-5, the J call TRBJ2-3, with D maybe TRBD1 (6 bases). CDR1 and CDR2 (germline): MNHEY, SVGAGI. This CDR3 has 15 amino acids. V was cut by 0 bases and J by 1 base, with 8 bases left in between. This CDR3 is CASSYSGGRTDTQYF. CDR3 sequence (DNA): TGTGCCAGCAGTTACTCAGGGGGTCGCACAGATACGCAGTATTTT.

The V gene is TRBV28, the J gene TRBJ1-1, with 8 bases lining up with TRBD1. Per the germline V gene, CDR1 is MDHEN and CDR2 is SYDVKM. The length of the CDR3 is 14 residues. Trimming took 5 bases from V and 0 from J; bases not matched to a gene: 2. Here the CDR3 DNA reads TGTGCCAGCAGTGTGACAGGGGTGAACACTGAAGCTTTCTTT. Residues: CASSVTGVNTEAFF. The variable domain in full, with the rest retrieved from reference TRBV28 and TRBJ1-1, is DVKVTQSSRYLVKRTGEKVFLECVQDMDHENMFWYRQDPGLGLRLIYFSYDVKMKEKGDIPEGYSVSREKKERFSLILESASTNQTSMYLCASSVTGVNTEAFFGQGTRLTVV.